The text below deals with one T cell receptor beta chain. The sample is drawn from a study of identical twins. Trimming shortened V by 4 bases and J by 6 bases, and 13 bases separated the two germline ends. The CDR3 is 13 residues long. Per germline, CDR1 MNHEY and CDR2 SVGAGI. TCRdb analysed the 5' RACE reads with MiXCR anew, one entry per CDR3 protein. Among some 690,000 distinct CDR3 sequences, approximately 21% were seen once, and the ten largest hold approximately 4.5%. These data also formed part of another study, on T cells expressing NK-cell markers. This second study notes: Nothing established the HCMV specificity of expanded NKG2C+ T cell clones.

The rearrangement joins TRBV6-5 to TRBJ2-7; D not resolved. The sequence derives from a woman aged 18-29 years in good health. Sequencing input: PBMCs. CDR3 residues: CASSSPTRSEQYF. The CDR3 nucleotides are TGTGCCAGCAGTTCCCCGACGAGAAGCGAGCAGTACTTC.